This entry lists 9 T cell receptor beta chains sequenced from one sample in a study of T cells in Graves' hyperthyroidism and ophthalmopathy. The investigators amplified TCR beta CDR3 regions from RNA transcripts. First-round RT-PCR of the TCR CDR3 relied on the HTBI primer set. TCRdb processed the multiplex PCR reads anew with MiXCR; each CDR3 protein has one entry. The table lists about 460,000 distinct CDR3 sequences, 20% to 25% of them singletons. The specimen sequenced was blood. Source of these receptors: a woman between 65 and 79 years old with Graves' ophthalmopathy.

V is TRBV7-2 and J is TRBJ1-5; D unclear. The germline gives CDR1 SGHTA, CDR2 FQGNSA. Trimming stripped 5 bases from V and 11 bases from J, with 13 bases between. This CDR3 is 12 amino acids long. This chain's CDR3 is CASSPEVGTQHF. The DNA of the CDR3 is TGTGCCAGCAGCCCCGAAGTAGGGACCCAGCATTTT. The full variable domain, in which reference TRBV7-2 and TRBJ1-5 provide the parts outside the CDR3, is GAGVSQSPSNKVTEKGKDVELRCDPISGHTALYWYRQSLGQGLEFLIYFQGNSAPDKSGLPSDRFSAERTGGSVSTLTIQRTQQEDSAVYLCASSPEVGTQHFGDGTRLSIL.

This clonotype came up a few times. The chain links TRBV11-3 to TRBJ2-7, with TRBD2 as a possible D gene (5 bases). CDR1 is SGHNT and CDR2 is YENEEA in the germline V gene. V was pared by 4 bases and J by 6 bases, with 16 bases between. CDR3 size: 14 residues. CDR3: CASSSSPLAREQYF. The CDR3 DNA reads TGTGCCAGCAGCTCCTCTCCGCTAGCACGCGAGCAGTACTTC.

This clonotype occurred a few times. The genes are TRBV30 and TRBJ1-2; D is undetermined. Germline V lookup: CDR1 GTSNPN, CDR2 SVGIG (reference sequence). Trimming removed 3 bases from V and 4 bases from J, with 9 bases in between. This CDR3 has 12 residues. The CDR3 DNA is TGTGCCTGGAGCGGTCAAATCTATGGCTACACCTTC. Residues: CAWSGQIYGYTF.

This clonotype was counted ten times or more. The chain combines TRBV6-1 with TRBJ1-6, with D possibly being TRBD1 (5 bases). This CDR3 region has 15 residues. Germline CDR1 reads MNHNS; CDR2 reads SASEGT. Trimming stripped 3 bases from V and 7 bases from J, with 13 bases between. In DNA form, the CDR3 reads TGTGCCAGCAGTGACCATCGGGGGAGCAATTCACCCCTCCACTTT. Residues: CASSDHRGSNSPLHF.

V usage is TRBV7-9 and J usage is TRBJ2-1; 7 bases are a match to TRBD2. The CDR3 length is 16 residues. The germline V gene encodes CDR1 SEHNR and CDR2 FQNEAQ (reference sequence). J gave up 1 base and V 5 bases, and 8 bases lay outside the gene matches. This chain's CDR3 is CASSPLSSGSYNEQFF. The CDR3 DNA is TGTGCCAGCAGCCCCCTGAGTAGCGGGTCCTACAATGAGCAGTTCTTC.

This clonotype came up a few times. The V call is TRBV19, the J call TRBJ2-3; D remains unclear. The V and J ends lost 3 bases and 0 bases respectively, with 7 bases between them. The germline CDR1 and CDR2 sequences are LNHDA and SQIVND (reference sequence). The CDR3 has 14 amino acids. The CDR3 here is CASSIRASTDTQYF. The CDR3 DNA is TGTGCCAGTAGTATTCGAGCTAGCACAGATACGCAGTATTTT. The full variable domain, completed using reference TRBV19 and TRBJ2-3, is DGGITQSPKYLFRKEGQNVTLSCEQNLNHDAMYWYRQDPGQGLRLIYYSQIVNDFQKGDIAEGYSVSREKKESFPLTVTSAQKNPTAFYLCASSIRASTDTQYFGPGTRLTVL.

In its sample, this clonotype was seen once. This sequence joins TRBV20-1 and TRBJ1-2; D gene ambiguous. The CDR3 consists of 13 residues. Germline CDR1 DFQATT, CDR2 SNEGSKA (reference sequence). The V end was cut by 5 bases, the J end by 4 bases, with 14 bases between. The CDR3: CSALRERRYGYTF. The CDR3 region has the DNA TGCAGTGCTCTCCGGGAAAGACGCTATGGCTACACCTTC.

This clonotype was detected a few times. The gene calls are TRBV2 and TRBJ2-5; D ambiguous. CDR1 SNHLY and CDR2 FYNNEI come from the germline V gene. The CDR3 covers 13 residues. Between the trimmed V and J ends, which lost 3 bases and 5 bases, there was a span of 10 bases. The CDR3 loop reads CASSDVSRETQYF. In nucleotides, the CDR3 is TGTGCCAGCAGTGACGTCAGCCGGGAGACCCAGTACTTC.

The chain employs TRBV5-1 and TRBJ1-6, with 7 bases lining up with TRBD1. Losses at the gene ends were 0 bases for V and 7 bases for J; bases not matched to a gene: 4. This CDR3 is 15 amino acids long. CDR1 is SGHRS, CDR2 YFSETQ, per germline. In DNA, the CDR3 is TGCGCCAGCAGCTTGGTCCAGGGGGTAAATTCACCCCTCCACTTT. Translation gives CASSLVQGVNSPLHF.